This TCR beta chain emerged from a study of CD8+ T cells in alopecia areata. Study findings and constraints: Throughout tofacitinib, many expanded lesional clones continued to persist in scalp and blood.

Described treatment: oral pan-JAK inhibitor, 5-10 mg twice daily. Specimens obtained from alopecia areata patients comprised lesional scalp punch biopsies and peripheral blood. With 10 bases clipped from V and 0 bases from J, the junction kept 9 bases outside the gene matches. From germline, CDR1 is SNHLY and CDR2 FYNNEI. The CDR3 consists of 15 residues. RNA was isolated and reverse transcribed to cDNA, the sequencing template. TCRdb keeps only in-frame clones here, not all; method: immunoSEQ multiplex PCR. The sample comprises about 87,000 clones, around 70% of which are singletons, and roughly a sixth rests with the top ten. Worth noting for this clone: Its target is unknown.

The sample here was CD8+ T cells sorted from blood, taken at week 44, from a patient treated with tofacitinib. The chain recombines TRBV2 with TRBJ2-1; 7 nucleotides line up with TRBD1. The receptor comes from a human donor with alopecia areata. For the CDR3, the DNA is TGTGCCACCCGGACAGGACTTAGCTCCTACAATGAGCAGTTCTTC. Amino acid sequence: CATRTGLSSYNEQFF.